The sequence of this T cell receptor (beta chain) was determined in a study of blood T cell repertoires in COVID-19. The method was immunoSEQ multiplex PCR; TCRdb's version includes in-frame clones alone and lacks a portion of them. The sample holds about 160,000 clones, around four fifths seen once. This CDR3 comprises 13 residues. In germline, CDR1 is SGHDT, CDR2 YYEEEE. This clone was seen a few times. An end of the junction does not agree with germline; a read error may underlie this. Input material: PBMCs or T cells enriched from blood (not recorded which). This receptor was taken from a woman between 50 and 59 years old in a cohort exposed to, infected with or recovered from COVID-19 (not recorded which). The chain has TRBV5-6 and TRBJ1-2; D perhaps matches TRBD1 (6 bases). The CDR3 is CASSLTPNLDRHF. The CDR3 DNA reads as TGTGCCAGCAGCTTGACCCCCAATTTGGACAGACACTTC.